This is a list of T cell receptor beta chains from one sample in a study of blood T cell repertoires in COVID-19. Here immunoSEQ multiplex PCR was the method, and the copy in TCRdb shows in-frame clones only, minus some. This sample carries 200,000 or so clones, roughly 76% of them seen once, and the ten largest clones take 9% to 15%. The specimen sequenced was peripheral blood. Receptors originate from a woman older than 75 with COVID-19, enrolled during active disease. CDR3s include the opening cysteine and the closing phenylalanine or tryptophan. The order of the fields is J gene, V gene, CDR3 protein.

j_call: TRBJ2-1
v_call: TRBV7-2
cdr3_aa: CASSLGSNSYNEQFF

j_call: TRBJ2-5
v_call: TRBV19
cdr3_aa: CASSKAGVETQYF

j_call: TRBJ2-2
v_call: TRBV19
cdr3_aa: CASSPGVGYPTGELFF

j_call: TRBJ1-2
v_call: TRBV6-5
cdr3_aa: CASRYDRDFGGYTF

j_call: TRBJ1-6
v_call: TRBV14
cdr3_aa: CASSQGGTGRRIESPLHF

j_call: TRBJ1-2
v_call: TRBV27
cdr3_aa: CASTSTGGDPYGYTF

j_call: TRBJ2-7
v_call: TRBV12-3/TRBV12-4
cdr3_aa: CASRQGYEQYF

j_call: TRBJ1-5
v_call: TRBV3-1/TRBV3-2
cdr3_aa: CASSHPLRGNQPQHF

j_call: TRBJ2-7
v_call: TRBV6-1
cdr3_aa: CASSEWNRGGYEQYF

j_call: TRBJ2-3
v_call: TRBV7-8
cdr3_aa: CASSFSEDTQYF

j_call: TRBJ1-1
v_call: TRBV15
cdr3_aa: CATSRDGQVEAFF

j_call: TRBJ1-2
v_call: TRBV3-1/TRBV3-2
cdr3_aa: CASSPRQAHNYGYTF

j_call: TRBJ2-3
v_call: TRBV11-1
cdr3_aa: CASSFSVGDTQYF

j_call: TRBJ1-4
v_call: TRBV7-6
cdr3_aa: CASSSSGRTNEKLFF

j_call: TRBJ2-3
v_call: TRBV24-1
cdr3_aa: CATSDLGSGEGTDTQYF

j_call: TRBJ2-1
v_call: TRBV6-5
cdr3_aa: CASSYSRYNEQFF

j_call: TRBJ2-5
v_call: TRBV6-5
cdr3_aa: CASSSSGQLQETQYF

j_call: TRBJ1-1
v_call: TRBV11-3
cdr3_aa: CASSLQGGYTEAFF

j_call: TRBJ2-7
v_call: TRBV4-2
cdr3_aa: CASSQEGTGNYEQYF

j_call: TRBJ2-1
v_call: TRBV5-4
cdr3_aa: CASSLSSTGLNEQFF

j_call: TRBJ2-5
v_call: TRBV19
cdr3_aa: CASVVARHFIAETQYF

j_call: TRBJ2-2
v_call: TRBV19
cdr3_aa: CASRPSGGATGELFF

j_call: TRBJ2-3
v_call: TRBV18
cdr3_aa: CASSPLSSGGPWATQYF

j_call: TRBJ1-1
v_call: TRBV7-2
cdr3_aa: CASSLSAPNTEAFF

j_call: TRBJ2-7
v_call: TRBV9
cdr3_aa: CASSVDGQGRNEQYF

j_call: TRBJ1-2
v_call: TRBV10-3
cdr3_aa: CAISDQGQAFYGYTF

j_call: TRBJ1-2
v_call: TRBV2
cdr3_aa: CASSGGTGHGYTF

j_call: TRBJ2-7
v_call: TRBV5-1
cdr3_aa: CASSTRGTSGSFTYEQYF

j_call: TRBJ2-5
v_call: TRBV24-1
cdr3_aa: CATSASGETQYF

j_call: TRBJ1-2
v_call: TRBV4-3
cdr3_aa: CASSQEEGVGYGYTF

j_call: TRBJ1-2
v_call: TRBV4-3
cdr3_aa: CASSQDRANYGYTF

j_call: TRBJ1-2
v_call: TRBV28
cdr3_aa: CASSPGWAGGTYGYTF

j_call: TRBJ1-2
v_call: TRBV10-3
cdr3_aa: CAISESRAGGYTF

j_call: TRBJ2-2
v_call: TRBV19
cdr3_aa: CASSIAPGLAGAPGTGELFF

j_call: TRBJ2-7
v_call: TRBV7-2
cdr3_aa: CASSIANLLAGYEQYF

j_call: TRBJ2-3
v_call: TRBV19
cdr3_aa: CASSPPLAGGSTDTQYF